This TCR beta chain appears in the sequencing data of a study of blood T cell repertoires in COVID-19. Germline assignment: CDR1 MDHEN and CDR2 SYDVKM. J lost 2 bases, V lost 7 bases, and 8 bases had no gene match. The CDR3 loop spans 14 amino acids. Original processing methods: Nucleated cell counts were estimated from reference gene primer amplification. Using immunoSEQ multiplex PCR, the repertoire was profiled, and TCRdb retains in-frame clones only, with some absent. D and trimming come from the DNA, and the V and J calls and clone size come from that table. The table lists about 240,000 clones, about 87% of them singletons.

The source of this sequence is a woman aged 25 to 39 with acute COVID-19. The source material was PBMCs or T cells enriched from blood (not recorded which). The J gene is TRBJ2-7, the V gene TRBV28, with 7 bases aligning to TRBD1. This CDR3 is CASTPQGPTYEQYF. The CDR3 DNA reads TGTGCCAGCACTCCACAGGGGCCCACCTACGAGCAGTACTTC.